Presented here are 26 T cell receptor beta chains from one specimen sequenced in a study of cytomegalovirus exposure and HLA in healthy donors. 13 Jbeta primers and 60 Vbeta primers were used for the PCR. The table came from immunoSEQ multiplex PCR; TCRdb's copy has only in-frame clones and leaves some out. The sample includes tens of thousands of clones, approximately 80% of them seen just once. The sequenced material came from PBMCs. These receptors came from a human donor in good health.

This clone has a handful of counts. The V gene is TRBV7-8, the J gene TRBJ1-5; a weak D match, TRBD1 (5 bases). There are 13 residues in the CDR3. Deletions cut 5 bases from V and 1 base from J, with 6 bases between. Germline V CDR1 and CDR2: SGHVS, FQNEAQ. Written as DNA, the CDR3 is TGTGCCAGCAGCCAGGGCAGCAATCAGCCCCAGCATTTT. Its translation is CASSQGSNQPQHF.

To note about this clone: The junction departs from germline at one end; a sequencing error may be responsible. The chain uses TRBV7-9 and TRBJ1-1; D is uncertain. The CDR3 sequence is 14 residues long. Germline V gives CDR1 SEHNR, CDR2 FQNEAQ (reference sequence). CDR3 in DNA: TGTTCCAGCAGCTTAGATCTTTCGAGGGCTGAAGCTTTCTTT. Its protein product is CSSSLDLSRAEAFF.

This chain connects TRBV19 to TRBJ1-6, with a tentative D call TRBD1 (6 bases). The CDR3 is 14 residues long. The V and J ends lost 6 bases and 6 bases respectively, with 12 bases between them. Germline assignment: CDR1 LNHDA and CDR2 SQIVND (reference sequence). The CDR3 here is CASRNRAGNSPLHF. For the CDR3, the DNA is TGTGCCAGTAGAAACAGGGCTGGTAATTCACCCCTCCACTTT.

This chain connects TRBV19 to TRBJ1-5, with 7 bases that match TRBD1. V lost 4 bases, J lost 9 bases, and 12 bases stayed unmatched. The CDR3 is 15 residues long. In germline, CDR1 is LNHDA, CDR2 SQIVND (reference sequence). CDR3 in DNA: TGTGCCAGTAGTACCATCTACAGGGGCCTGGGGCCCCAGCATTTT. As protein: CASSTIYRGLGPQHF.

V gene TRBV9 combines with J gene TRBJ2-7; D uncertain. The CDR3 runs to 14 residues. Germline V gene data show CDR1 as SGDLS and CDR2 as YYNGEE. V was clipped by 3 bases and J by 3 bases, with 13 bases between them. In nucleotides, the CDR3 is TGTGCCAGCAGCGCAGAGCCGGGTTTCTACGAGCAGTACTTC. The encoded protein is CASSAEPGFYEQYF.

This rearrangement joins TRBV19 to TRBJ2-1; 7 bases match TRBD2. Per the germline V gene, CDR1 is LNHDA and CDR2 is SQIVND (reference sequence). With 1 base clipped from V and 2 bases from J, the junction kept 8 bases outside the gene matches. The CDR3 runs 17 residues. The CDR3, as DNA: TGTGCCAGTAGTATAGGAGATCCTAGCGGTACCTACAATGAGCAGTTCTTC. Translated, it gives CASSIGDPSGTYNEQFF.

A few counts support this clone. The gene calls are TRBV27 and TRBJ2-7; D may be TRBD1 (7 bases). Germline CDR1 is MNHEY and CDR2 is SMNVEV (reference sequence). Trimming took off 3 bases at V and 3 bases at J, with 21 bases between the two ends. The CDR3 is 17 amino acids. The chain's CDR3 is CASSLKTGDSFIYEQYF. The CDR3 DNA reads TGTGCCAGCAGTTTGAAAACAGGGGACTCATTTATCTACGAGCAGTACTTC.

This chain joins TRBV19 and TRBJ1-2; no clear D. Germline V CDR1 and CDR2: LNHDA, SQIVND (reference sequence). CDR3 length: 15 residues. Between the trimmed V and J ends, which lost 6 bases and 3 bases, there was a span of 17 bases. The CDR3 DNA is TGTGCCAGTAGCCCGGTGATCTCTTCGTACTATGGCTACACCTTC. Its protein product is CASSPVISSYYGYTF.

The chain couples TRBV28 to TRBJ2-5; possible D gene TRBD2, 6 bases. The V gene's germline CDR1 is MDHEN and CDR2 SYDVKM. V was shortened by 3 bases and J by 3 bases, with 8 bases between the two germline ends. The CDR3 consists of 13 residues. The CDR3 sequence: CASSLSGEETQYF. The CDR3 bases are TGTGCCAGCAGTTTGTCGGGAGAAGAGACCCAGTACTTC.

The V call is TRBV19, the J call TRBJ2-3, with 10 bases identical to TRBD1. Unmatched junction bases numbered 11, after V lost 5 bases and J lost 0 bases. Germline CDR1 is LNHDA and CDR2 is SQIVND (reference sequence). The CDR3 covers 18 residues. As DNA, the CDR3 is TGTGCCAGTAGTGGGCCGGGACAGGGGACACCTAGCACAGATACGCAGTATTTT. It codes for CASSGPGQGTPSTDTQYF.

The sample holds a few counts of this clone. The chain links TRBV19 to TRBJ2-3; 7 bases align to TRBD1. The CDR3 sequence is 16 residues long. The ends lost 4 bases at V and 5 bases at J; junction bases unmatched: 12. Germline V gives CDR1 LNHDA, CDR2 SQIVND (reference sequence). The CDR3 region has the DNA TGTGCCAGTAGTACTTTTGCGTCAAACAGGGGAGATACGCAGTATTTT. This sequence encodes CASSTFASNRGDTQYF.

CDR3 residues: CASILSGRGFHEQFF. The CDR3, as DNA: TGTGCCAGCATCCTTAGCGGGAGGGGGTTTCATGAGCAGTTCTTC. This chain uses TRBV5-4 with TRBJ2-1, with TRBD2 identical over 11 bases. V was clipped by 6 bases and J by 8 bases; unmatched bases: 10. CDR3 size: 15 residues. Germline V CDR1 and CDR2: SGHNT, YYREEE (reference sequence).

V and J are TRBV19 and TRBJ1-4, with D possibly being TRBD1 (6 bases). Germline CDR1 reads LNHDA; CDR2 reads SQIVND (reference sequence). CDR3 size: 16 residues. V was pared by 4 bases and J by 6 bases, with 18 bases between. CDR3 region: CASSTPNRVWDEKLFF. The DNA of the CDR3 is TGTGCCAGTAGTACACCCAACAGGGTTTGGGATGAAAAACTGTTTTTT.

The chain links TRBV7-3 to TRBJ2-2, with 12 bases identical to TRBD2. The germline V gene encodes CDR1 SGHTA and CDR2 FQGTGA. The CDR3 loop spans 15 amino acids. V lost 4 bases, J lost 7 bases, and 4 bases stayed unmatched. The CDR3 DNA is TGTGCCAGCAGCTCCACTAGCGGGGGGCACGGGGAGCTGTTTTTT. Amino acids: CASSSTSGGHGELFF.

This clone has a single count. The rearrangement joins TRBV5-4 to TRBJ2-1; 11 bases line up with TRBD2. CDR3 length: 18 residues. Trimming cost V 0 bases and J 2 bases; bases outside gene matches: 7. Germline V lookup: CDR1 SGHNT, CDR2 YYREEE (reference sequence). The DNA for the CDR3 is TGTGCCAGCAGCTTGGCCGGTGGTAGCGGGAGGGCCTACAATGAGCAGTTCTTC. As protein: CASSLAGGSGRAYNEQFF. Full variable domain (rest looked up from reference TRBV5-4 and TRBJ2-1): ETGVTQSPTHLIKTRGQQVTLRCSSQSGHNTVSWYQQALGQGPQFIFQYYREEENGRGNFPPRFSGLQFPNYSSELNVNALELDDSALYLCASSLAGGSGRAYNEQFFGPGTRLTVL.

The rearrangement links TRBV27 to TRBJ2-7, with 9 bases identical to TRBD2. CDR1 and CDR2 (germline): MNHEY, SMNVEV (reference sequence). V shed 5 bases and J 9 bases; nucleotides not matched to a gene: 11. CDR3 length: 14 amino acids. The CDR3, as DNA: TGTGCCAGCAGTCCTATGGGGACGACTAGCGGGCAGTACTTC. It yields the protein CASSPMGTTSGQYF.

The V gene is TRBV5-6, the J gene TRBJ1-5; 7 bases agree with TRBD1. The V gene end was trimmed by 4 bases and the J gene end by 2 bases; junction bases not matched to a gene: 0. CDR1 SGHDT and CDR2 YYEEEE come from the germline V gene. This CDR3 spans 13 amino acids. CDR3 sequence reads: CASSDRGNQPQHF. The CDR3 coding sequence is TGTGCCAGCAGCGACAGGGGCAATCAGCCCCAGCATTTT.

This clone was observed once. V is TRBV7-9 and J is TRBJ1-2; the D gene is possibly TRBD1 (5 bases). CDR3 size: 13 residues. Per germline, CDR1 SEHNR and CDR2 FQNEAQ (reference sequence). Trimming removed 5 bases from V and 4 bases from J, with 11 bases in between. The CDR3 DNA reads TGTGCCAGCAGCGTAGAGACAGCCTATGGCTACACCTTC. Translated, it gives CASSVETAYGYTF.

The chain recombines TRBV5-1 with TRBJ2-1, with TRBD1 matching over 7 bases. J was trimmed by 8 bases and V by 4 bases; bases with no gene match: 15. Germline CDR1 SGHRS, CDR2 YFSETQ. The CDR3 sequence is 16 residues long. CDR3 region: CASSPSPTGLLDEQFF. DNA of the CDR3: TGCGCCAGCAGCCCGAGCCCGACAGGGTTATTGGATGAGCAGTTCTTC.

The chain has TRBV6-5 and TRBJ2-3; the D gene is possibly TRBD1 (5 bases). The length of the CDR3 is 14 residues. Trimming left V 7 bases short and J 1 base short, with 12 bases between. Germline V gene data show CDR1 as MNHEY and CDR2 as SVGAGI. The CDR3 reads CASTPQGGTDTQYF. The CDR3 DNA reads TGTGCCAGCACCCCGCAAGGGGGCACAGATACGCAGTATTTT.

The V and J genes are TRBV6-1 and TRBJ2-5; 8 nucleotides agree with TRBD1. J was trimmed by 5 bases and V by 5 bases; bases with no gene match: 4. This CDR3 is built from 13 residues. Germline V lookup: CDR1 MNHNS, CDR2 SASEGT. Written as DNA, the CDR3 is TGTGCCAGCAGTAGGGACAGGCAGGAGACCCAGTACTTC. Translation: CASSRDRQETQYF.

The chain carries TRBV28 and TRBJ2-7; TRBD1 agrees at 7 bases. CDR1 is MDHEN, CDR2 SYDVKM, per germline. The V gene end was trimmed by 3 bases and the J gene end by 3 bases; junction bases not matched to a gene: 8. This CDR3 is built from 15 residues. CDR3 coding DNA: TGTGCCAGCAGTTTTACCCAACGGGACAGCTACGAGCAGTACTTC. This translates into CASSFTQRDSYEQYF.

The chain uses TRBV4-3 and TRBJ1-6; TRBD1 matches at 9 bases. Germline CDR1 LGHNA, CDR2 YSLEER. CDR3 length: 14 amino acids. The V gene end was trimmed by 7 bases and the J gene end by 4 bases; junction bases not matched to a gene: 2. The DNA of the CDR3 is TGCGCCAGCACACAGGGGGCTTATAATTCACCCCTCCACTTT. Its translation: CASTQGAYNSPLHF.

The chain recombines TRBV7-6 with TRBJ2-1; 7 bases are shared with TRBD2. This CDR3 comprises 15 residues. Germline V gives CDR1 SGHVS, CDR2 FNYEAQ. The J segment lost 2 bases and the V segment lost 3 bases, leaving 4 bases of the junction unmatched. The CDR3 coding sequence is TGTGCCAGCAGCTTGGTCGGGACTACCTACAATGAGCAGTTCTTC. Encoded protein: CASSLVGTTYNEQFF.

This chain joins TRBV4-1 and TRBJ1-5, with 7 bases lining up with TRBD1. The junction had 5 bases not matched to a gene; V was cut back by 0 bases and J by 6 bases. The CDR3 loop spans 15 amino acids. The germline gives CDR1 MGHRA, CDR2 YSYEKL. In DNA form, the CDR3 reads TGCGCCAGCAGCCAAGACACAGGGGTAGGTCAGCCCCAGCATTTT. Encoded protein: CASSQDTGVGQPQHF.

The genes are TRBV4-3 and TRBJ2-2, with D possibly matching TRBD1 (5 bases). The V gene's germline CDR1 is LGHNA and CDR2 YSLEER. The CDR3 spans 16 residues. V was trimmed by 0 bases and J by 4 bases, leaving 12 bases between them. The CDR3 loop reads CASSQDPRQPTGELFF. In DNA, the CDR3 is TGCGCCAGCAGCCAAGATCCAAGACAGCCCACCGGGGAGCTGTTTTTT.